This is a list of T cell receptor beta chains from one sample in a study of T cell repertoires in cytomegalovirus infection. MiXCR was run by TCRdb on the reads, yielding one entry per CDR3 protein. The table has hundreds of thousands of distinct CDR3 sequences, 30% to 35% seen once. Their antigens are not known. This specimen was cultured CD8+ T cells from PBMCs, taken from culture after CMV antigen stimulation. The receptors were sampled from a human donor in good health (CMV status not recorded). Some clones in this sample may be carry-over from other donors' samples. Both conserved end residues are part of each CDR3. D genes are given only for firm matches. Clone size, where shown, is once, few, many, or a class for clones that have expanded.

CDR3aa,CDR3nt,j_gene,v_gene,abundance,d_gene
CASSYSAGLGDEQFF,TGTGCCAGCAGTTACTCAGCGGGGTTAGGCGATGAGCAGTTCTTC,TRBJ2-1,TRBV6-1,few,TRBD2
CASSYSKNGEQYF,TGTGCCAGCAGTTACTCGAAAAATGGCGAGCAGTACTTC,TRBJ2-7,TRBV6-6,-,-
CASSLDRGNAYNEQFF,TGTGCCAGCAGCTTAGATCGCGGTAACGCCTACAATGAGCAGTTCTTC,TRBJ2-1,TRBV11-3,-,-
CASSAGEGNYGYTF,TGTGCCAGCAGCGCCGGGGAGGGGAACTATGGCTACACCTTC,TRBJ1-2,TRBV7-9,many,-
CASSQETSLNEKLFF,TGCGCCAGCAGCCAAGAGACGAGCCTCAATGAAAAACTGTTTTTT,TRBJ1-4,TRBV4-1,few,-
CASSFAFLGTSGNTIYF,TGTGCCAGCAGCTTCGCTTTTCTCGGGACAAGTGGAAACACCATATATTTT,TRBJ1-3,TRBV7-9,once,-
CASSVARRSSYNEQFF,TGTGCCAGCAGCGTAGCTAGGAGGAGCTCCTACAATGAGCAGTTCTTC,TRBJ2-1,TRBV9,few,-
CASSSQGFAGGVPLTPWFF,TGTGCCAGCAGCTCCCAGGGATTTGCGGGGGGAGTACCCCTTACCCCGTGGTTCTTC,TRBJ2-1,TRBV7-9,few,TRBD2
CASTPGRENTEAFF,TGTGCCAGCACCCCGGGACGGGAGAACACTGAAGCTTTCTTT,TRBJ1-1,TRBV7-9,-,-
CASSPPRGGDNEKLFF,TGTGCCAGCAGTCCCCCTAGGGGGGGTGATAATGAAAAACTGTTTTTT,TRBJ1-4,TRBV25-1,-,-
CASSSPPGQGYQEQFF,TGTGCCAGCAGCTCCCCCCCCGGACAGGGGTATCAGGAGCAGTTCTTC,TRBJ2-1,TRBV7-9,few,TRBD1
CASSLQTGNEQFF,TGTGCCAGCAGTCTCCAGACGGGGAATGAGCAGTTCTTC,TRBJ2-1,TRBV6-5,few,-
CASSLGTEGTF,TGTGCCAGCAGTTTAGGGACAGAGGGGACCTTC,TRBJ1-2,TRBV12-3/TRBV12-4,-,-
CASTWGGEKLFF,TGTGCCAGCACCTGGGGAGGTGAAAAACTGTTTTTT,TRBJ1-4,TRBV2,few,-
CASSQGRQGLSPLHF,TGCGCCAGCAGCCAAGGCAGACAGGGCCTATCACCCCTCCACTTT,TRBJ1-6,TRBV4-3,few,TRBD1
CASSMDRHILAKNIQYF,TGTGCCAGTAGTATGGATAGGCACATCCTAGCCAAAAACATTCAGTACTTC,TRBJ2-4,TRBV19,-,-
CASRLDGYTF,TGTGCCAGCAGGCTGGATGGCTACACCTTC,TRBJ1-2,TRBV28,-,-
CASSGWQSELFNYGYTF,TGTGCCAGCAGTGGGTGGCAATCAGAATTATTCAACTATGGCTACACCTTC,TRBJ1-2,TRBV12-3/TRBV12-4,few,-
CASSIWDSDQPQHF,TGTGCCAGTAGTATTTGGGACAGCGATCAGCCCCAGCATTTT,TRBJ1-5,TRBV19,many,TRBD1
CASSPERGANTGELFF,TGTGCCAGCTCACCAGAGCGGGGGGCAAACACCGGGGAGCTGTTTTTT,TRBJ2-2,TRBV18,-,TRBD2
CASSERVTPDQPQHF,TGTGCCAGCAGTGAAAGAGTCACCCCCGATCAGCCCCAGCATTTT,TRBJ1-5,TRBV6-1,-,-
CATSDSAGGVWNEQFF,TGTGCCACCAGTGATTCCGCGGGGGGCGTATGGAATGAGCAGTTCTTC,TRBJ2-1,TRBV24-1,-,TRBD2
CASSFTSTSTDTQYF,TGTGCCAGCAGCTTCACTTCAACTAGCACAGATACGCAGTATTTT,TRBJ2-3,TRBV7-3,few,-
CASSLRQGADTEQFF,TGCGCCAGCAGCTTACGACAGGGGGCGGACACTGAGCAGTTCTTC,TRBJ2-1,TRBV5-1,few,TRBD1
CATSRVKGWTDTQYF,TGTGCCACCAGCAGAGTTAAGGGGTGGACAGATACGCAGTATTTT,TRBJ2-3,TRBV15,-,-
CASSPGLAGGTYNEQFF,TGTGCCAGCAGCCCGGGACTAGCGGGGGGGACCTACAATGAGCAGTTCTTC,TRBJ2-1,TRBV7-6,many,TRBD2
CASSIAGTGLYEQYF,TGTGCCAGTAGTATAGCCGGGACAGGGCTTTACGAGCAGTACTTC,TRBJ2-7,TRBV19,once,TRBD1
CSVERDSSEAQYF,TGCAGCGTTGAAAGGGACAGCTCAGAGGCCCAGTACTTC,TRBJ2-5,TRBV29-1,-,TRBD1
CASSYPPGAGDYEQYF,TGTGCCAGCAGTTACCCACCGGGGGCGGGTGACTACGAGCAGTACTTC,TRBJ2-7,TRBV6-5,-,-
CASSDRVSNKLIGYTF,TGTGCCAGCAGTGACAGGGTATCGAACAAACTTATCGGCTACACCTTC,TRBJ1-2,TRBV7-8,many,TRBD1
CASSREESQTLNTGELFF,TGTGCCAGCTCTCGTGAGGAGTCCCAGACCTTGAACACCGGGGAGCTGTTTTTT,TRBJ2-2,TRBV18,-,-
CASSSQGGSTDTQYF,TGTGCCAGCAGCTCGCAGGGTGGCAGCACAGATACGCAGTATTTT,TRBJ2-3,TRBV7-9,-,-
CASSTGDQPQHF,TGTGCCAGCAGTACAGGGGATCAGCCCCAGCATTTT,TRBJ1-5,TRBV6-6,many,TRBD1
CASSLRSGGRNIQYF,TGTGCCAGCAGCTTAAGGTCGGGGGGCCGAAACATTCAGTACTTC,TRBJ2-4,TRBV7-2,many,-
CASSLITGGRETQYF,TGTGCCAGCAGCTTAATCACAGGGGGCAGGGAGACCCAGTACTTC,TRBJ2-5,TRBV7-9,-,TRBD1
CASSRPSGTGELFF,TGTGCCAGCAGCCGTCCTTCGGGCACCGGGGAGCTGTTTTTT,TRBJ2-2,TRBV7-9,-,-
CASSFTSVPSSYNEQFF,TGTGCCAGCAGCTTTACTAGCGTCCCTAGCTCCTACAATGAGCAGTTCTTC,TRBJ2-1,TRBV11-2,few,TRBD2
CASSPASVYNEQFF,TGTGCCAGCAGCCCCGCTAGCGTCTACAATGAGCAGTTCTTC,TRBJ2-1,TRBV7-6,few,-
CASSLDRVHEQFF,TGCGCCAGCAGTCTAGACAGGGTGCATGAGCAGTTCTTC,TRBJ2-1,TRBV10-2,-,TRBD1
CASSGGTGEKLFF,TGTGCCAGCTCCGGGGGGACAGGTGAAAAACTGTTTTTT,TRBJ1-4,TRBV27,-,TRBD1
CASNRGLGTGELFF,TGCGCCAGCAACAGGGGATTGGGCACCGGGGAGCTGTTTTTT,TRBJ2-2,TRBV4-1,-,TRBD1
CASSFYRGKETQYF,TGTGCCAGCAGTTTCTACAGGGGGAAAGAGACCCAGTACTTC,TRBJ2-5,TRBV27,-,TRBD1
CASSLASYYGYTF,TGTGCCAGCAGCCTTGCCTCCTACTATGGCTACACCTTC,TRBJ1-2,TRBV7-3,-,-
CASSYIGQGQETQYF,TGTGCCAGCAGTTACATAGGACAGGGGCAAGAGACCCAGTACTTC,TRBJ2-5,TRBV6-6,few,TRBD1
CASSLPEPGEHEQFF,TGTGCCAGCAGCTTACCCGAACCGGGTGAACATGAGCAGTTCTTC,TRBJ2-1,TRBV7-9,few,-
CASGFGPEHLGTEAFF,TGTGCTAGTGGTTTTGGGCCAGAGCATTTGGGAACTGAAGCTTTCTTT,TRBJ1-1,TRBV12-5,few,-
CASSLAQGSSHEQFF,TGTGCCAGCAGTTTAGCCCAGGGGTCCTCTCATGAGCAGTTCTTC,TRBJ2-1,TRBV28,few,-
CASRKPGTMNTEAFF,TGTGCCAGCAGAAAACCCGGGACGATGAACACTGAAGCTTTCTTT,TRBJ1-1,TRBV4-2,-,-
CASSSILAGYSYEQFF,TGTGCCAGCAGTTCCATTTTAGCGGGGTATTCATATGAGCAGTTCTTC,TRBJ2-1,TRBV6-5,few,TRBD2
CASSWGSGDADTQYF,TGTGCCAGCTCCTGGGGGTCAGGGGACGCAGATACGCAGTATTTT,TRBJ2-3,TRBV25-1,few,-
CASSQAPTSTDTQYF,TGCGCCAGCAGCCAAGCACCCACTAGCACAGATACGCAGTATTTT,TRBJ2-3,TRBV4-1,-,-